What follows are 20 T cell receptor beta chains derived from one specimen sequenced in a study of blood T cell repertoires in COVID-19. TCRdb's table, derived via immunoSEQ multiplex PCR, lists solely in-frame clones and lacks some. This table has 150,000 to 200,000 clones, 78% appearing once. What was sequenced was peripheral blood. Receptor source: a woman older than 75 with acute or convalescent COVID-19.

The chain recombines TRBV28 with TRBJ2-1; 8 bases align to TRBD2. CDR3 size: 16 residues. CDR1 is MDHEN, CDR2 SYDVKM, per germline. Trimming removed 6 bases from V and 6 bases from J; junction bases left unmatched: 13. This CDR3 is CASRPGGAGAGNEQFF. The CDR3 DNA reads TGTGCCAGCAGACCCGGGGGGGCAGGCGCGGGCAATGAGCAGTTCTTC.

The rearrangement links TRBV15 to TRBJ1-6; no definite D call. The CDR3 loop spans 15 amino acids. Germline CDR1 LNHNV, CDR2 YYDKDF (reference sequence). V lost 0 bases and J 9 bases, leaving 12 bases between the germline ends. DNA of the CDR3: TGTGCCACCAGCAGAGATATTGGCAGGCTTTCACCCCTCCACTTT. Residues: CATSRDIGRLSPLHF.

V is TRBV5-1 and J is TRBJ2-4, with D tentatively TRBD2 (6 bases). Deletions cut 4 bases from V and 7 bases from J, with 12 bases between. CDR1 is SGHRS and CDR2 is YFSETQ in the germline V gene. The CDR3 consists of 13 residues. In DNA form, the CDR3 reads TGCGCCAGCAGCCCCTCGGGGGAGAACATTCAGTACTTC. This encodes CASSPSGENIQYF.

The gene calls are TRBV7-8 and TRBJ1-1; the match to TRBD1 covers 8 bases. Trimming cost V 2 bases and J 0 bases; bases outside gene matches: 8. Germline V lookup: CDR1 SGHVS, CDR2 FQNEAQ. This CDR3 contains 17 residues. CDR3 in amino acids: CASSLWGYRGMNTEAFF. The CDR3 DNA sequence: TGTGCCAGCAGCTTATGGGGGTACAGGGGGATGAACACTGAAGCTTTCTTT.

The chain uses TRBV6-5 and TRBJ2-1; D perhaps matches TRBD2 (6 bases). CDR3 length: 15 residues. Germline V gene data show CDR1 as MNHEY and CDR2 as SVGAGI. Deletions cut 6 bases from V and 3 bases from J, with 15 bases between. This CDR3 is CASRQLAWNYNEQFF. CDR3 nucleotides: TGTGCCAGCAGGCAACTAGCCTGGAACTACAATGAGCAGTTCTTC.

This clone was seen a single time. At one of its ends the junction is not consistent with the germline gene, which may arise from a read error. This sequence joins TRBV7-7 and TRBJ2-5; no reliable D call. The CDR3 loop spans 15 amino acids. Germline V CDR1 and CDR2: SSHAT, FNYEAQ (reference sequence). The CDR3, as DNA: TGTGCTAGCAGCTCCCCCGGCGGCAGCCAAGAGACCCAGTACTTC. As protein: CASSSPGGSQETQYF.

The rearrangement links TRBV18 to TRBJ1-2; the match to TRBD1 covers 8 bases. With 6 bases clipped from V and 2 bases from J, the junction kept 8 bases outside the gene matches. Looked up from germline, CDR1 is KGHSH and CDR2 is LQKENI. The CDR3 sequence is 15 residues long. CDR3 protein: CASSQGQDGNYGYTF. CDR3 DNA: TGTGCCAGCTCCCAGGGACAGGACGGGAACTATGGCTACACCTTC.

The gene calls are TRBV6-7 and TRBJ2-2; maybe TRBD1 (5 bases). TRBV6-7 is an ORF, and what it does is uncertain. V shed 6 bases and J shed 7 bases, with 18 bases lying between them. The CDR3 has 15 amino acids. CDR3 nucleotides: TGTGCCAGCAGCCTAATACAGGAATGGAGCGGGGAGCTGTTTTTT. It specifies CASSLIQEWSGELFF.

The V gene is TRBV12-5, the J gene TRBJ2-3; 8 positions agree with TRBD1. J gave up 6 bases and V 3 bases, and 5 bases lay outside the gene matches. The CDR3 is 14 residues long. CDR1 is LGHNT and CDR2 is FRNRAP in the germline V gene. The CDR3 region is CASGLTGGSDTQYF. CDR3 DNA: TGTGCTAGTGGTTTAACAGGGGGGTCCGATACGCAGTATTTT.

V gene TRBV30 combines with J gene TRBJ1-5, with 7 bases aligning to TRBD1. The J segment lost 3 bases and the V segment lost 1 base, leaving 3 bases of the junction unmatched. Germline CDR1 GTSNPN, CDR2 SVGIG (reference sequence). This CDR3 contains 14 residues. Written as DNA, the CDR3 is TGTGCCTGGAGTGCGACAGGGTTCAATCAGCCCCAGCATTTT. Amino acid sequence: CAWSATGFNQPQHF.

J is TRBJ2-1 and V is TRBV5-1; maybe TRBD1 (5 bases). Trimming cost V 0 bases and J 0 bases, with 10 bases left between them. CDR3 length: 16 amino acids. Germline V lookup: CDR1 SGHRS, CDR2 YFSETQ. CDR3 loop: CASSLVGESSYNEQFF. In nucleotides, the CDR3 is TGCGCCAGCAGCTTGGTAGGGGAAAGCTCCTACAATGAGCAGTTCTTC. The variable domain in full, with the rest retrieved from reference TRBV5-1 and TRBJ2-1, is KAGVTQTPRYLIKTRGQQVTLSCSPISGHRSVSWYQQTPGQGLQFLFEYFSETQRNKGNFPGRFSGRQFSNSRSEMNVSTLELGDSALYLCASSLVGESSYNEQFFGPGTRLTVL.

The rearrangement links TRBV6-5 to TRBJ1-1; TRBD1 might be the D (6 bases). The germline CDR1 and CDR2 sequences are MNHEY and SVGAGI. The CDR3 consists of 15 residues. With 4 bases removed from V and 5 bases from J, the gap between germline ends came to 17 bases. The DNA of the CDR3 is TGTGCCAGCAGTTCCTCGGGGACATCGGGGACTGAAGCTTTCTTT. It codes for CASSSSGTSGTEAFF.

This chain joins TRBV5-1 and TRBJ2-2, with a possible D match to TRBD1 (6 bases). V shed 1 base and J shed 6 bases, with 13 bases lying between them. CDR1 is SGHRS, CDR2 YFSETQ, per germline. The CDR3 is made up of 15 amino acids. In nucleotides, the CDR3 is TGCGCCAGCAGCTTGTCCGCAGGGGTCCCCGGGGAGCTGTTTTTT. As protein: CASSLSAGVPGELFF.

The chain joins TRBV5-1 to TRBJ2-3; D is possibly TRBD2 (6 bases). Germline CDR1 reads SGHRS; CDR2 reads YFSETQ. Trimming stripped 5 bases from V and 2 bases from J, with 12 bases between. The length of the CDR3 is 14 residues. The CDR3 protein is CASRPGLTTDTQYF. CDR3 DNA sequence: TGCGCCAGCAGGCCGGGACTTACCACAGATACGCAGTATTTT.

In this sample, this clone turned up once. This chain uses TRBV6-5 with TRBJ1-4; TRBD1 agrees at 8 bases. This CDR3 is 15 amino acids long. The germline V gene has CDR1 MNHEY and CDR2 SVGAGI. The ends lost 7 bases at V and 3 bases at J; junction bases unmatched: 7. CDR3 in DNA: TGTGCCAGCAATACCCAGGGGGCGGCTAATGAAAAACTGTTTTTT. Translating it yields CASNTQGAANEKLFF.

The CDR3 here is CASSFYGGTDTQYF. The CDR3 DNA reads as TGTGCCAGCAGCTTCTACGGGGGAACAGATACGCAGTATTTT. This sequence joins TRBV5-4 and TRBJ2-3; D is perhaps TRBD2 (6 bases). CDR3 length: 14 amino acids. V lost 2 bases, J lost 3 bases, and 10 bases lay in between. The germline CDR1 and CDR2 sequences are SGHNT and YYREEE (reference sequence).

The table lists this clone with a few counts. One end of the junction varies from germline; a read error may be responsible. The chain carries TRBV10-3 and TRBJ2-1; 10 bases align to TRBD2. Germline V gene data show CDR1 as ENHRY and CDR2 as SYGVKD. CDR3 length equals 14 residues. The CDR3 nucleotides read TGCCCGCACGGTACTAGCGGGGAGTACAATGAGCAGTTCTTC. Translating it yields CPHGTSGEYNEQFF.

The V gene is TRBV19, the J gene TRBJ1-1, with a possible D match to TRBD1 (6 bases). The CDR3 spans 14 residues. With 10 bases removed from V and 6 bases from J, the gap between germline ends came to 21 bases. Germline CDR1 and CDR2: LNHDA and SQIVND (reference sequence). The CDR3 sequence: CATPWGQLPSEAFF. In DNA form, the CDR3 reads TGTGCCACCCCTTGGGGGCAACTCCCCTCTGAAGCTTTCTTT.

This chain uses TRBV4-1 with TRBJ1-3, with D uncertain. The CDR3 is 16 residues long. V shed 0 bases and J shed 0 bases, with 9 bases lying between them. Germline V gene data show CDR1 as MGHRA and CDR2 as YSYEKL. The CDR3, as DNA: TGCGCCAGCAGCCAAGATAGCCCGGGCTCTGGAAACACCATATATTTT. Translated, it gives CASSQDSPGSGNTIYF.

This sequence joins TRBV7-2 and TRBJ1-2; 7 bases map to TRBD1. The CDR3 contains 15 residues. After removal of 4 bases from V and 7 bases from J, the junction contained 12 bases not matched to a gene. Looked up from germline, CDR1 is SGHTA and CDR2 is FQGNSA. The CDR3 coding sequence is TGTGCCAGCAGCTCCCTCGACAGGGCGAGCGGTGGCTACACCTTC. This sequence encodes CASSSLDRASGGYTF.